The 15 T cell receptor beta chains below come from one sample, sequenced in a study of OX40 agonist ivuxolimab in advanced cancers. Assay: immunoSEQ multiplex PCR; the TCRdb copy retains only in-frame clones and omits some. In the table there are roughly 80,000 clones, about 86% of which are singletons. This specimen consisted of CD4+ or CD8+ T cells sorted from blood, obtained in a trial of the OX40 agonist ivuxolimab. Source of these receptors: an adult with an advanced solid tumor such as melanoma, head and neck, liver or kidney cancer.

This clone was seen a single time. CDR3 in amino acids: CASSADWGSYNEQFF. CDR3 nucleotide sequence: TGTGCCAGCAGCGCCGACTGGGGCTCCTACAATGAGCAGTTCTTC. J is TRBJ2-1 and V is TRBV11-1; no firm D call. The CDR3 totals 15 residues. V was cut by 5 bases and J by 0 bases, with 11 bases left in between. Germline V gene lookup returns CDR1 SGHAT and CDR2 FQDESV (reference sequence). The entire variable domain, with the rest obtained from reference TRBV11-1 and TRBJ2-1, is as follows: EAEVAQSPRYKITEKSQAVAFWCDPISGHATLYWYRQILGQGPELLVQFQDESVVDDSQLPKDRFSAERLKGVDSTLKIQPAELGDSAMYLCASSADWGSYNEQFFGPGTRLTVL.

CDR3 protein: CASSLIDRVYGYTF. CDR3 in DNA: TGTGCCAGCAGCTTAATCGACCGTGTCTATGGCTACACCTTC. The chain links TRBV11-2 to TRBJ1-2; D not certain. The CDR3 spans 14 residues. The ends were cut back, 2 bases at V and 4 bases at J, with 11 bases in the middle. Germline CDR1 and CDR2: SGHAT and FQNNGV.

The chain couples TRBV5-1 to TRBJ1-1, with D uncertain. The germline gives CDR1 SGHRS, CDR2 YFSETQ. V lost 2 bases and J 1 base, leaving 9 bases between the germline ends. This CDR3 contains 14 residues. As DNA, the CDR3 is TGCGCCAGCAGCTTATTAGACGGGAACACTGAAGCTTTCTTT. Its translation: CASSLLDGNTEAFF.

The gene calls are TRBV6-6 and TRBJ2-4; TRBD2 is a possible D gene (7 bases). Germline lookup yields CDR1 MNHNY and CDR2 SVGAGI (reference sequence). V dropped 5 bases and J dropped 9 bases, with 14 bases sitting between them. This CDR3 region has 13 residues. CDR3 sequence (DNA): TGTGCCAGCAGTACAGGAGGGGGGGGCATTCAGTACTTC. Translated, it gives CASSTGGGGIQYF.

The chain uses TRBV19 and TRBJ1-5; D possibly corresponds to TRBD1 (5 bases). Trimming removed 4 bases at V and 4 bases at J, with 17 bases between. The germline CDR1 and CDR2 sequences are LNHDA and SQIVND (reference sequence). The CDR3 is made up of 16 amino acids. The chain's CDR3 is CASSKMDGAPNQPQHF. Written as DNA, the CDR3 is TGTGCCAGTAGTAAGATGGACGGGGCTCCAAATCAGCCCCAGCATTTT.

The gene calls are TRBV5-8 and TRBJ2-1; TRBD2 matches at 7 bases. J was trimmed by 1 base and V by 3 bases; bases with no gene match: 4. CDR1 SGHTS and CDR2 YDEGEE come from the germline V gene. The CDR3 covers 15 residues. This CDR3 reads CASSSAGVSYNEQFF. The CDR3 coding sequence is TGTGCCAGCAGCTCCGCGGGAGTATCCTACAATGAGCAGTTCTTC.

V is TRBV5-6 and J is TRBJ2-5; D is perhaps TRBD1 (5 bases). V was clipped by 3 bases and J by 5 bases, with 14 bases between them. This CDR3 contains 14 residues. Germline CDR1 and CDR2: SGHDT and YYEEEE. CDR3 region: CASSYLGAVETQYF. The DNA of the CDR3 is TGTGCCAGCAGCTACCTTGGGGCGGTTGAGACCCAGTACTTC.

This chain joins TRBV5-4 and TRBJ2-7; D is ambiguous. V lost 1 base to trimming and J lost 0 bases, with 5 bases between them. Germline V CDR1 and CDR2: SGHNT, YYREEE (reference sequence). The length of the CDR3 is 13 residues. This CDR3 reads CASSLWSSYEQYF. The CDR3 nucleotides are TGTGCCAGCAGCTTGTGGAGCTCCTACGAGCAGTACTTC.

The J gene is TRBJ1-4, the V gene TRBV6-5; a weak D match, TRBD1 (5 bases). This CDR3 is built from 15 residues. Trimming cost V 2 bases and J 0 bases, with 7 bases left between them. Germline CDR1 MNHEY, CDR2 SVGAGI. CDR3 nucleotides: TGTGCCAGCAGTTACGGCAGGGCAACTAATGAAAAACTGTTTTTT. It codes for CASSYGRATNEKLFF.

The CDR3 nucleotides are TGTGCCAGCAGCTTGGCTAGCGGGGGACCAGAGCAGTACTTC. Its protein is CASSLASGGPEQYF. The chain couples TRBV13 to TRBJ2-7; 10 positions match TRBD2. CDR3 length: 14 amino acids. Trimming removed 3 bases from V and 7 bases from J; junction bases left unmatched: 6. Germline V gives CDR1 PRHDT, CDR2 FYEKMQ (reference sequence).

This rearrangement joins TRBV30 to TRBJ2-3, with 7 bases aligning to TRBD2. The length of the CDR3 is 15 residues. The ends lost 0 bases at V and 4 bases at J; junction bases unmatched: 7. From germline, CDR1 is GTSNPN and CDR2 SVGIG (reference sequence). The CDR3 DNA reads TGTGCCTGGAGTGTGGGGGGGAGTGGCGCAGATACGCAGTATTTT. This gives the protein CAWSVGGSGADTQYF. The whole variable domain, remainder taken from reference TRBV30 and TRBJ2-3, is SQTIHQWPATLVQPVGSPLSLECTVEGTSNPNLYWYRQAAGRGLQLLFYSVGIGQISSEVPQNLSASRPQDRQFILSSKKLLLSDSGFYLCAWSVGGSGADTQYFGPGTRLTVL.

The chain carries TRBV7-3 and TRBJ2-1, with 7 bases identical to TRBD1. Germline trimming cut 4 bases from V and 6 bases from J; bases unmatched to any gene: 9. The V gene's germline CDR1 is SGHTA and CDR2 FQGTGA. The CDR3 spans 15 residues. For the CDR3, the DNA is TGTGCCAGCAGCTCGAGACAGGGCTCTCCCAATGAGCAGTTCTTC. Its translation is CASSSRQGSPNEQFF.

This chain uses TRBV5-8 with TRBJ2-5; D possibly corresponds to TRBD1 (6 bases). The germline V gene encodes CDR1 SGHTS and CDR2 YDEGEE. The CDR3 spans 11 residues. The ends were cut back, 2 bases at V and 13 bases at J, with 12 bases in the middle. CDR3 in amino acids: CASSFRDKRYF. CDR3 coding DNA: TGTGCCAGCAGCTTCCGGGACAAAAGGTACTTC. Supplemented by reference TRBV5-8 and TRBJ2-5, the full variable domain reads EAGVTQSPTHLIKTRGQQATLRCSPISGHTSVYWYQQALGLGLQFLLWYDEGEERNRGNFPPRFSGRQFPNYSSELNVNALELEDSALYLCASSFRDKRYFGPGTRLLVL.

This chain uses TRBV6-5 with TRBJ1-5, with 7 bases aligning to TRBD1. Trimming removed 5 bases from V and 4 bases from J; junction bases left unmatched: 2. Germline V gene lookup returns CDR1 MNHEY and CDR2 SVGAGI. There are 13 residues in the CDR3. The DNA for the CDR3 is TGTGCCAGCAGTGTGGGACAGAATCAGCCCCAGCATTTT. It is translated as CASSVGQNQPQHF.

The V call is TRBV5-6, the J call TRBJ1-1; a possible D gene is TRBD1 (5 bases). The CDR3 consists of 17 residues. Germline CDR1 is SGHDT and CDR2 is YYEEEE. Trimming stripped 2 bases from V and 7 bases from J, with 24 bases between. The CDR3 loop is CASSFGLGQLEAGEAFF. CDR3 sequence (DNA): TGTGCCAGCAGCTTCGGGTTGGGGCAGCTCGAAGCGGGTGAAGCTTTCTTT.